Shown below are 21 T cell receptor beta chains from a single sample sequenced in a study of blood T cell repertoires in COVID-19. Assay used: immunoSEQ multiplex PCR; TCRdb lists only in-frame clones, some missing. The table records 100,000 to 120,000 clones, 75% to 90% of them present only once. Sequenced material: peripheral blood. Every receptor here comes from a woman aged 35 to 49 with acute or convalescent COVID-19.

The V and J genes are TRBV7-2 and TRBJ1-2, with 7 bases lining up with TRBD1. From germline, CDR1 is SGHTA and CDR2 FQGNSA. The V segment lost 5 bases and the J segment 2 bases; nucleotides outside the gene matches: 5. This CDR3 has 14 amino acids. The CDR3 nucleotides read TGTGCCAGCAGCCCCCAGACAGGGAACTATGGCTACACCTTC. This codes for CASSPQTGNYGYTF.

The gene calls are TRBV18 and TRBJ1-5, with TRBD1 identical over 10 bases. The germline CDR1 and CDR2 sequences are KGHSH and LQKENI. Trimming at V came to 6 bases and at J to 2 bases, leaving 10 bases not matched to a gene. The CDR3 is 17 residues long. CDR3 bases: TGTGCCAGCTCGGGTGGGACAGGGGAGTCGGGCAATCAGCCCCAGCATTTT. Translated, it gives CASSGGTGESGNQPQHF.

Concerning this clone: The sample holds other DNA sequences that translate to the same CDR3. The V call is TRBV11-2, the J call TRBJ1-1, with a tentative D call TRBD1 (5 bases). V lost 3 bases to trimming and J lost 1 base, with 12 bases between them. The CDR3 contains 15 residues. The germline V gene has CDR1 SGHAT and CDR2 FQNNGV. The CDR3 nucleotides read TGTGCCAGCAGCTTGGAGGGGCGAGGGAACACTGAAGCTTTCTTT. Translating gives CASSLEGRGNTEAFF.

There are a few counts of this clone. J is TRBJ1-1 and V is TRBV14; TRBD1 is a possible D gene (5 bases). CDR3 length equals 14 residues. Looked up from germline, CDR1 is SGHDN and CDR2 is FVKESK. Trimming took off 1 base at V and 4 bases at J, with 10 bases between the two ends. CDR3 coding DNA: TGTGCCAGCAGCCAAGTTGGGGGGGGCACTGAAGCTTTCTTT. It encodes CASSQVGGGTEAFF.

A few counts support this clone. The V and J genes are TRBV21-1 and TRBJ2-1; TRBD2 is the table's D call, not checked against the DNA. TRBV21-1 is a known pseudogene. The CDR3 is 9 amino acids. The CDR3 nucleotides are TGTGCCAGCGCGGGGGGGGAGTTCTTC. Translated: CASAGGEFF.

The genes are TRBV30 and TRBJ1-1; D unresolved. V lost 3 bases, J lost 3 bases, and 20 bases lay in between. This CDR3 is 16 amino acids long. CDR1 and CDR2 from the germline V gene are GTSNPN and SVGIG (reference sequence). The CDR3, as DNA: TGTGCCTGGAGGGTCGGTGTATTCGGCCGGGACACTGAAGCTTTCTTT. Amino acid sequence: CAWRVGVFGRDTEAFF.

The genes are TRBV10-3 and TRBJ2-3; a weak D match, TRBD1 (5 bases). Looked up from germline, CDR1 is ENHRY and CDR2 is SYGVKD. V was shortened by 11 bases and J by 0 bases, with 12 bases between the two germline ends. The CDR3 is made up of 13 amino acids. The CDR3 loop is CASKTASTDTQYF. The CDR3 DNA reads as TGTGCCTCTAAGACAGCTAGCACAGATACGCAGTATTTT.

CDR3 in DNA: TGTGCCAGCAGCCTCGGCGGGTGGGGAGAGGGCTACACCTTC. Translating gives CASSLGGWGEGYTF. V usage is TRBV5-4 and J usage is TRBJ1-2; D is unclear. Trimming cost V 4 bases and J 8 bases, with 18 bases left between them. The CDR3 consists of 14 residues. Per the germline V gene, CDR1 is SGHNT and CDR2 is YYREEE (reference sequence).

The V and J genes are TRBV7-2 and TRBJ1-2, with 9 bases fitting TRBD1. Germline CDR1 reads SGHTA; CDR2 reads FQGNSA. V dropped 2 bases and J dropped 4; count of bases not matched to a gene: 8. The CDR3 is made up of 16 amino acids. As DNA, the CDR3 is TGTGCCAGCAGCTTAAGTTGGGACAGGGCTCTCTATGGCTACACCTTC. Its protein product is CASSLSWDRALYGYTF. Full variable domain (remainder filled in from reference TRBV7-2 and TRBJ1-2): GAGVSQSPSNKVTEKGKDVELRCDPISGHTALYWYRQSLGQGLEFLIYFQGNSAPDKSGLPSDRFSAERTGGSVSTLTIQRTQQEDSAVYLCASSLSWDRALYGYTFGSGTRLTVV.

The gene calls are TRBV11-2 and TRBJ1-3, with 7 bases identical to TRBD1. The germline gives CDR1 SGHAT, CDR2 FQNNGV. The CDR3 has 14 amino acids. The V gene end was trimmed by 4 bases and the J gene end by 11 bases; junction bases not matched to a gene: 11. CDR3 DNA: TGTGCCAGCAGCTCCCTAACCAGGGGGACCCCCATATATTTT. This codes for CASSSLTRGTPIYF. Variable domain in full (rest from reference TRBV11-2 and TRBJ1-3): EAGVAQSPRYKIIEKRQSVAFWCNPISGHATLYWYQQILGQGPKLLIQFQNNGVVDDSQLPKDRFSAERLKGVDSTLKIQPAKLEDSAVYLCASSSLTRGTPIYFGEGSWLTVV.

This chain links TRBV5-6 with TRBJ1-2, with D unresolved. Germline CDR1 is SGHDT and CDR2 is YYEEEE. V shed 3 bases and J shed 4 bases, with 19 bases lying between them. The CDR3 is made up of 16 amino acids. For the CDR3, the DNA is TGTGCCAGCAGCTCCACTCTATACAAGGAGGGCTATGGCTACACCTTC. The encoded protein is CASSSTLYKEGYGYTF.

This sequence joins TRBV4-2 and TRBJ2-1, with 8 bases aligning to TRBD2. Germline CDR1 and CDR2: LGHNA and YNFKEQ. The CDR3 length is 17 residues. V lost 3 bases and J lost 0; bases outside the gene matches: 7. CDR3 amino acids: CASSQLTAGGSYNEQFF. The CDR3 DNA sequence: TGTGCCAGCAGCCAGTTGACTGCGGGGGGCTCCTACAATGAGCAGTTCTTC.

The chain combines TRBV5-1 with TRBJ1-4; D is ambiguous. Trimming removed 0 bases from V and 7 bases from J, with 13 bases in between. This CDR3 is 15 amino acids long. Germline V gene data show CDR1 as SGHRS and CDR2 as YFSETQ. The CDR3: CASSLAGSEGEKLFF. The DNA for the CDR3 is TGCGCCAGCAGCTTGGCCGGCTCGGAGGGTGAAAAACTGTTTTTT. Looking up the rest from reference TRBV5-1 and TRBJ1-4 gives the full variable domain: KAGVTQTPRYLIKTRGQQVTLSCSPISGHRSVSWYQQTPGQGLQFLFEYFSETQRNKGNFPGRFSGRQFSNSRSEMNVSTLELGDSALYLCASSLAGSEGEKLFFGSGTQLSVL.

The sample holds one count of this clone. The chain employs TRBV7-9 and TRBJ1-3; no firm D call. Germline V gives CDR1 SEHNR, CDR2 FQNEAQ (reference sequence). With 3 bases removed from V and 0 bases from J, the gap between germline ends came to 6 bases. The CDR3 sequence is 14 residues long. The CDR3 spells CASSLALSGNTIYF. The CDR3 DNA reads as TGTGCCAGCAGCTTGGCCCTCTCTGGAAACACCATATATTTT. The whole variable domain, remainder taken from reference TRBV7-9 and TRBJ1-3, is DTGVSQNPRHKITKRGQNVTFRCDPISEHNRLYWYRQTLGQGPEFLTYFQNEAQLEKSRLLSDRFSAERPKGSFSTLEIQRTEQGDSAMYLCASSLALSGNTIYFGEGSWLTVV.

The J gene is TRBJ1-2, the V gene TRBV9, with TRBD1 matching 7 bases. V shed 1 base, J shed 4 bases, and the junction held 4 bases outside the gene matches. Germline V lookup: CDR1 SGDLS, CDR2 YYNGEE. The CDR3 is 14 residues long. The CDR3 region is CASSVTDRVYGYTF. The CDR3, as DNA: TGTGCCAGCAGCGTAACAGACAGGGTCTATGGCTACACCTTC.

This clone appeared a single time. The junction and the germline gene differ at one end; a read error may be behind it. The chain is built from TRBV19 and TRBJ2-2; TRBD2 is a possible D gene (6 bases). The CDR3 runs 16 residues. The germline V gene encodes CDR1 LNHDA and CDR2 SQIVND (reference sequence). The CDR3 nucleotides are TGTGCCAGTAGTATAACCCCTTCGGGGTTGGGCGGGGAGCTGCTTTTT. It encodes CASSITPSGLGGELLF.

The chain recombines TRBV11-1 with TRBJ1-2; 8 nucleotides line up with TRBD1. CDR1 and CDR2 (germline): SGHAT, FQDESV (reference sequence). There are 15 residues in the CDR3. After removal of 1 base from V and 7 bases from J, the junction contained 8 bases not matched to a gene. The CDR3 reads CASSLGAGQGSGYTF. The CDR3 region has the DNA TGTGCCAGCAGCTTAGGGGCCGGACAGGGAAGTGGCTACACCTTC. Supplemented by reference TRBV11-1 and TRBJ1-2, the full variable domain reads EAEVAQSPRYKITEKSQAVAFWCDPISGHATLYWYRQILGQGPELLVQFQDESVVDDSQLPKDRFSAERLKGVDSTLKIQPAELGDSAMYLCASSLGAGQGSGYTFGSGTRLTVV.

The V and J genes are TRBV11-2 and TRBJ2-1, with D possibly matching TRBD2 (7 bases). V was clipped by 5 bases and J by 0 bases, with 14 bases between them. Germline CDR1 reads SGHAT; CDR2 reads FQNNGV. This CDR3 region has 16 residues. The CDR3 spells CASSPTGGHSYNEQFF. DNA of the CDR3: TGTGCCAGCAGCCCGACCGGGGGGCACTCCTACAATGAGCAGTTCTTC.

This clone was found once. The chain is built from TRBV2 and TRBJ2-3; 7 nucleotides agree with TRBD2. CDR1 and CDR2 from the germline V gene are SNHLY and FYNNEI. V dropped 6 bases and J dropped 0; count of bases not matched to a gene: 3. The CDR3 sequence is 14 residues long. CDR3 sequence reads: CASSHGGSTDTQYF. The CDR3, as DNA: TGTGCCAGCAGCCACGGGGGGAGCACAGATACGCAGTATTTT.

This chain links TRBV6-6 with TRBJ1-4, with 8 bases that match TRBD1. The CDR3 spans 14 residues. The V and J ends lost 5 bases and 8 bases, in that order; junction bases with no gene match: 7. Germline CDR1 reads MNHNY; CDR2 reads SVGAGI (reference sequence). CDR3 amino acids: CASSDRGEGEKLFF. DNA of the CDR3: TGTGCCAGCAGTGACAGGGGAGAGGGGGAAAAACTGTTTTTT.

This clone was counted a single time. The V call is TRBV21-1, the J call TRBJ2-2; whether TRBD2, the table's D call, matches the DNA was not checked. TRBV21-1 constitutes a pseudogene. This CDR3 region has 16 residues. This chain's CDR3 is CASSKGASLRTGELFF. CDR3 sequence (DNA): TGTGCCAGCAGCAAAGGGGCTAGCTTGAGGACCGGGGAGCTGTTTTTT.